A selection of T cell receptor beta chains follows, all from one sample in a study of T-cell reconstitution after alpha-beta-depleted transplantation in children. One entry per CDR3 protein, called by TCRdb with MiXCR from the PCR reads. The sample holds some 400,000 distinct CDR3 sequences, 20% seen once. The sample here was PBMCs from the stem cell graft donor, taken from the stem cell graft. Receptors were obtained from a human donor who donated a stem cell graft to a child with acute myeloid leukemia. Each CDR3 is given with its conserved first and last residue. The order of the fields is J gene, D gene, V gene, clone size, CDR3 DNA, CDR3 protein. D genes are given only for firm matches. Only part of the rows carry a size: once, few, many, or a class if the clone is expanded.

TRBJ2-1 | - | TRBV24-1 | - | TGTGCCACCAGTGGGCATGGCGGGGCCGGAAATGAGCAGTTCTTC | CATSGHGGAGNEQFF
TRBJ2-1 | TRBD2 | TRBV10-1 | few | TGCGCCAGCCGCCGGCGGGAGCTTTTAGAGCAGTTCTTC | CASRRRELLEQFF
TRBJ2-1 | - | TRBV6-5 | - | TGTGCCAGCAGTTACTCGGCGGGGTACAATGAGCAGTTCTTC | CASSYSAGYNEQFF
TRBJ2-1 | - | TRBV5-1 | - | TGCGCCAGCAGCAACGGACAGAACAATGAGCAGTTCTTC | CASSNGQNNEQFF
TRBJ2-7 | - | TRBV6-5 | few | TGTGCCAGCAGTTACCGCGGTTGGCCGGGCCTTTACGAGCAGTACTTC | CASSYRGWPGLYEQYF
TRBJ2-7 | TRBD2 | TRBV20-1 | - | TGCAGTGCTAGTCCCGGACTAGCGGAGACCTACGAGCAGTACTTC | CSASPGLAETYEQYF
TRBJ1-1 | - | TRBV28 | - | TGTGCCAGCAGTTCCCTCATCCACACTGAAGCTTTCTTT | CASSSLIHTEAFF
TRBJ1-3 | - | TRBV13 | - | TGTGCCAGCAGCCCATCGGGCTCTGGAAACACCATATATTTT | CASSPSGSGNTIYF
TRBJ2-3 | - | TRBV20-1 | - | TGCAGTGGCCTGGCCTCTCAGGGTACAGATACGCAGTATTTT | CSGLASQGTDTQYF
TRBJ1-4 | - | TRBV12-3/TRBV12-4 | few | TGTGCCAGCAGTCCAGACCCAGGAAATGAAAAACTGTTTTTT | CASSPDPGNEKLFF
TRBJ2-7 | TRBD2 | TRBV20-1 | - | TGCAGTGCCCAGAGGTCCGGGAGGACCCACGAGCAGTACTTC | CSAQRSGRTHEQYF
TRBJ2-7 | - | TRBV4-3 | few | TGCGCCAGCAGCCAGTGGCGGGACAACTACGAGCAGTACTTC | CASSQWRDNYEQYF
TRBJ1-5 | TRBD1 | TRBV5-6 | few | TGTGCCAGCAGCCCGAAGGGTGACAGGGGCACCAATCAGCCCCAGCATTTT | CASSPKGDRGTNQPQHF
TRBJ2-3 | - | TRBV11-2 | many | TGTGCCAGCAGCTTAGGCCGACAGTACACAGATACGCAGTATTTT | CASSLGRQYTDTQYF
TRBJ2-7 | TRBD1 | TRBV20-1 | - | TGCAGTGCTAGGGACAGGGGAGGTGTTTACGAGCAGTACTTC | CSARDRGGVYEQYF
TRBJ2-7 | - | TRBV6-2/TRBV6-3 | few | TGTGCCAGCAGACTGCGGACGGGAGCCTACGAGCAGTACTTC | CASRLRTGAYEQYF
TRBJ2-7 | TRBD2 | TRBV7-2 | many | TGTGCCAGCAGCTTAGCTGGTCGGACTAGGACCTACGAGCAGTACTTC | CASSLAGRTRTYEQYF
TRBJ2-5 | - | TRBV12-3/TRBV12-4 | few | TGTGCCAGCAGCTCGAGAACAGGTGACAAGACCCAGTACTTC | CASSSRTGDKTQYF
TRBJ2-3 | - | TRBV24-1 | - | TGTGCCACCAGTGATACCGAGGGGCCCACAGATACGCAGTATTTT | CATSDTEGPTDTQYF
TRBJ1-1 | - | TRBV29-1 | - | TGCAGCGTTGAAGAACAAGGCCCAGCTTTCTTT | CSVEEQGPAFF